The 21 T cell receptor beta chains in this list originate from one sample, sequenced in a study of blood T cell repertoires in COVID-19. Generated by immunoSEQ multiplex PCR, the TCRdb table keeps only in-frame clones and is missing some. The sample holds 90,000 or so clones; approximately 75% are singletons and the top ten take over 13%. The specimen sequenced was peripheral blood. These receptors came from a woman aged 80 or older with acute or convalescent COVID-19.

The rearrangement uses TRBV9 and TRBJ1-1; TRBD1 matches 8 bases. The trim removed 3 bases at V and 2 bases at J, leaving 3 bases unmatched. The germline CDR1 and CDR2 sequences are SGDLS and YYNGEE. This CDR3 has 14 amino acids. CDR3 nucleotides: TGTGCCAGCAGCGGATCAGGGGGCAACACTGAAGCTTTCTTT. Protein sequence: CASSGSGGNTEAFF.

This clone showed up just once. The chain uses TRBV7-2 and TRBJ1-2; D ambiguous. Germline V gives CDR1 SGHTA, CDR2 FQGNSA. The CDR3 length is 14 residues. V gave up 7 bases and J gave up 8 bases, with 20 bases separating them. The chain's CDR3 is CASTLQSRAGGYTF. The CDR3 nucleotides read TGTGCCAGCACCCTACAGAGCCGGGCGGGCGGCTACACCTTC.

V usage is TRBV7-3 and J usage is TRBJ2-1; 7 nucleotides align to TRBD1. V trimming: 5 bases; J trimming: 0 bases; junction bases outside the gene matches: 7. This CDR3 spans 16 amino acids. Germline V gene data show CDR1 as SGHTA and CDR2 as FQGTGA. CDR3 bases: TGTGCCAGCAGCCTCAACAGGGGCCACTCCTACAATGAGCAGTTCTTC. Amino acid sequence: CASSLNRGHSYNEQFF.

The chain recombines TRBV28 with TRBJ1-3; TRBD1 is a possible D gene (5 bases). The CDR3 contains 16 residues. CDR1 is MDHEN and CDR2 is SYDVKM in the germline V gene. V gave up 6 bases and J gave up 0 bases, with 15 bases separating them. Written as DNA, the CDR3 is TGTGCCAGCAGCTCACTACGAAGGGGCTCTGGAAACACCATATATTTT. Translated, it gives CASSSLRRGSGNTIYF.

V gene TRBV28 combines with J gene TRBJ1-6; TRBD1 matches at 8 bases. The CDR3 is made up of 13 amino acids. V was pared by 6 bases and J by 7 bases, with 2 bases of the junction left unmatched. The germline V gene encodes CDR1 MDHEN and CDR2 SYDVKM. CDR3 amino acids: CASRTGGNSPLHF. CDR3 sequence (DNA): TGTGCCAGCAGAACAGGGGGGAATTCACCCCTCCACTTT.

The rearrangement uses TRBV7-9 and TRBJ1-4, with 9 bases identical to TRBD1. The V segment lost 4 bases and the J segment 8 bases; nucleotides outside the gene matches: 14. Germline values: CDR1 SEHNR, CDR2 FQNEAQ (reference sequence). This CDR3 is 17 amino acids long. CDR3: CASSSSHRGPVDEKLFF. The DNA for the CDR3 is TGTGCCAGCAGCTCCTCTCACAGGGGGCCGGTGGACGAAAAACTGTTTTTT.

The rearrangement uses TRBV18 and TRBJ1-5; 9 bases match TRBD1. CDR3 length equals 17 residues. V was pared by 6 bases and J by 0 bases, with 9 bases of the junction left unmatched. The V gene's germline CDR1 is KGHSH and CDR2 LQKENI. CDR3 coding DNA: TGTGCCAGCTCCTCGGGACAGGGATTTTATAGCAATCAGCCCCAGCATTTT. This encodes CASSSGQGFYSNQPQHF.

The chain is built from TRBV19 and TRBJ2-7; D unclear. Per germline, CDR1 LNHDA and CDR2 SQIVND (reference sequence). Trimming stripped 5 bases from V and 1 base from J, with 9 bases between. The CDR3 spans 13 residues. Written as DNA, the CDR3 is TGTGCCAGTAGTGACCAGGCGTCCTACGAGCAGTACTTC. It yields the protein CASSDQASYEQYF.

This chain connects TRBV3-1 (or the pseudogene TRBV3-2) to TRBJ1-2; 8 bases fit TRBD1. Germline V gives CDR1 LGHDT, CDR2 YNNKEL (reference sequence). V was pared by 1 base and J by 4 bases, with 11 bases of the junction left unmatched. The CDR3 covers 17 residues. This chain's CDR3 is CASSQGTYSTGGYGYTF. The CDR3 DNA reads as TGTGCCAGCAGCCAAGGGACCTACTCTACAGGGGGCTATGGCTACACCTTC.

The gene calls are TRBV5-6 and TRBJ1-2; 7 bases line up with TRBD1. J lost 0 bases, V lost 0 bases, and 8 bases had no gene match. Germline CDR1 SGHDT, CDR2 YYEEEE. The CDR3 consists of 17 residues. The CDR3 is CASSLGQGFWTNYGYTF. The CDR3 DNA reads TGTGCCAGCAGCTTGGGACAGGGTTTTTGGACTAACTATGGCTACACCTTC.

V usage is TRBV28 and J usage is TRBJ1-6, with TRBD1 identical over 12 bases. CDR3 length: 16 residues. Germline V gene data show CDR1 as MDHEN and CDR2 as SYDVKM. V shed 6 bases and J 10 bases; nucleotides not matched to a gene: 10. CDR3 coding DNA: TGTGCCAGCAGCAGTCCCGGGACAGGGGGCGGATCACCCCTCCACTTT. Protein: CASSSPGTGGGSPLHF.

The rearrangement links TRBV7-8 to TRBJ2-1; 12 positions match TRBD2. The CDR3 runs 20 residues. Germline loops: CDR1 SGHVS, CDR2 FQNEAQ. The V segment lost 5 bases and the J segment 2 bases; nucleotides outside the gene matches: 16. The CDR3 bases are TGTGCCAGCAGCCCAAGACTAGCGGGGGCCCTTTTAAGGGCCTACAATGAGCAGTTCTTC. Protein: CASSPRLAGALLRAYNEQFF.

For the CDR3, the DNA is TGTGCCAGCAGTACCCAGGGATATAATGAAAAACTGTTTTTT. Protein product: CASSTQGYNEKLFF. The chain combines TRBV2 with TRBJ1-4; TRBD1 is a possible D gene (5 bases). The CDR3 loop spans 14 amino acids. The V gene lost 5 bases and the J gene lost 4 bases, with 11 bases spanning the gap. CDR1 is SNHLY and CDR2 is FYNNEI in the germline V gene.

This chain joins TRBV9 and TRBJ2-2; 7 nucleotides line up with TRBD2. Germline CDR1 and CDR2: SGDLS and YYNGEE. The length of the CDR3 is 16 residues. J lost 2 bases, V lost 3 bases, and 7 bases had no gene match. This CDR3 is CASSAWGGPNTGELFF. The DNA for the CDR3 is TGTGCCAGCAGCGCCTGGGGAGGGCCAAACACCGGGGAGCTGTTTTTT.

The V call is TRBV2, the J call TRBJ1-1; 8 bases map to TRBD1. CDR1 and CDR2 from the germline V gene are SNHLY and FYNNEI. The CDR3 is made up of 13 amino acids. V gave up 11 bases and J gave up 8 bases; unmatched junction bases: 13. The CDR3 here is CAQRRQGALEAFF. Here the CDR3 DNA reads TGTGCCCAGCGGCGTCAGGGGGCATTGGAAGCTTTCTTT.

J is TRBJ1-1 and V is TRBV2; D call uncertain. This CDR3 contains 13 residues. Germline loops: CDR1 SNHLY, CDR2 FYNNEI. Deletions cut 7 bases from V and 0 bases from J, with 9 bases between. CDR3 sequence reads: CASIETMNTEAFF. The CDR3 coding sequence is TGTGCCAGCATAGAGACAATGAACACTGAAGCTTTCTTT. The whole variable domain, remainder taken from reference TRBV2 and TRBJ1-1, is EPEVTQTPSHQVTQMGQEVILRCVPISNHLYFYWYRQILGQKVEFLVSFYNNEISEKSEIFDDQFSVERPDGSNFTLKIRSTKLEDSAMYFCASIETMNTEAFFGQGTRLTVV.

This clone was picked up one time. V and J are TRBV5-1 and TRBJ2-3; 11 nucleotides match TRBD2. The germline V gene has CDR1 SGHRS and CDR2 YFSETQ. The CDR3 loop spans 17 amino acids. V lost 0 bases and J lost 3; bases outside the gene matches: 6. The CDR3 here is CASSLGLAGGGTDTQYF. The CDR3, as DNA: TGCGCCAGCAGCTTGGGCCTAGCGGGGGGTGGAACAGATACGCAGTATTTT.

This chain connects TRBV4-1 to TRBJ1-5, with D possibly matching TRBD1 (5 bases). This CDR3 is 13 amino acids long. Germline values: CDR1 MGHRA, CDR2 YSYEKL. Trimming removed 4 bases from V and 5 bases from J, with 9 bases in between. CDR3 protein: CASSLAGHQPQHF. The CDR3 coding sequence is TGCGCCAGCAGCCTAGCGGGGCATCAGCCCCAGCATTTT.

CDR3 bases: TGTGCCAGCAGACGGGATCTGATTTCCAACTATGGCTACACCTTC. Its protein product is CASRRDLISNYGYTF. The chain is built from TRBV6-5 and TRBJ1-2; no firm D call. The ends were cut back, 6 bases at V and 2 bases at J, with 16 bases in the middle. The CDR3 has 15 amino acids. CDR1 and CDR2 from the germline V gene are MNHEY and SVGAGI.

This chain joins TRBV6-6 and TRBJ2-1; possibly TRBD2 for D (6 bases). This CDR3 has 15 residues. Trimming removed 5 bases at V and 0 bases at J, with 11 bases between. The V gene's germline CDR1 is MNHNY and CDR2 SVGAGI (reference sequence). Here the CDR3 DNA reads TGTGCCAGCAGTGACCTCGGGAGCTCCTACAATGAGCAGTTCTTC. The encoded protein is CASSDLGSSYNEQFF.

V usage is TRBV6-5 and J usage is TRBJ1-4; TRBD1 is a possible D gene (5 bases). Between the trimmed V and J ends, which lost 10 bases and 15 bases, there was a span of 15 bases. The CDR3 contains 10 residues. Germline assignment: CDR1 MNHEY and CDR2 SVGAGI. The CDR3 region is CATGDGGVFF. The DNA for the CDR3 is TGTGCCACCGGGGACGGAGGGGTGTTTTTT.